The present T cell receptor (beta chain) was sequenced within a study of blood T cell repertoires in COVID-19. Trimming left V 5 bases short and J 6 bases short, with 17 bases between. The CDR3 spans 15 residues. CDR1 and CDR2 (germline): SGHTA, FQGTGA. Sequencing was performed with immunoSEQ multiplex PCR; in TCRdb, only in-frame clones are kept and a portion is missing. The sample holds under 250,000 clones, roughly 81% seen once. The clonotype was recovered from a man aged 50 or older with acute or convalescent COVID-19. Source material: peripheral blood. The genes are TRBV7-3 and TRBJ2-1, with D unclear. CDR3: CASSPDMLPGNEQFF. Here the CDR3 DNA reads TGTGCCAGCAGCCCAGATATGCTCCCGGGCAATGAGCAGTTCTTC. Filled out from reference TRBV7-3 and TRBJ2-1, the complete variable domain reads GAGVSQTPSNKVTEKGKYVELRCDPISGHTALYWYRQSLGQGPEFLIYFQGTGAADDSGLPNDRFFAVRPEGSVSTLKIQRTERGDSAVYLCASSPDMLPGNEQFFGPGTRLTVL.